This T cell receptor (beta chain) was identified during a study of shared clonotypes between healthy human individuals. Generated by immunoSEQ multiplex PCR, the TCRdb table keeps only in-frame clones and is missing some. The sample yields around 530,000 clones, around 77% seen once. V lost 0 bases to trimming and J lost 5 bases; unmatched junction nucleotides: 9. CDR3 size: 16 residues. The germline V gene has CDR1 ENHRY and CDR2 SYGVKD. Input material: PBMCs. This receptor was identified in a woman aged 40 to 50 in good health. Some clones in this sample may be carry-over from other donors' samples. V and J are TRBV10-3 and TRBJ2-5; 7 bases fit TRBD1. This CDR3 is CAISESVQGIQETQYF. The CDR3 DNA reads TGTGCCATCAGTGAGTCTGTACAGGGGATACAGGAGACCCAGTACTTC.